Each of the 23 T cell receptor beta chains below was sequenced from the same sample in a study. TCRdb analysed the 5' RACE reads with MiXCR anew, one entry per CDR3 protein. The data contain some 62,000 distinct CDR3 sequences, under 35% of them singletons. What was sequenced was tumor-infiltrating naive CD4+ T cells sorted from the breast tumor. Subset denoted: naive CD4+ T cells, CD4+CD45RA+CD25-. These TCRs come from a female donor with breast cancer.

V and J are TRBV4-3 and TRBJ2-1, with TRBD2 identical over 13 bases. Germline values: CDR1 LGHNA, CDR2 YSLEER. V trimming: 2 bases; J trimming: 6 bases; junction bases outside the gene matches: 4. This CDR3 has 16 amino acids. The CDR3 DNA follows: TGCGCCAGCAGCCAAAGACTAGCGGGAGGAGGCAATGAGCAGTTCTTC. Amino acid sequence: CASSQRLAGGGNEQFF.

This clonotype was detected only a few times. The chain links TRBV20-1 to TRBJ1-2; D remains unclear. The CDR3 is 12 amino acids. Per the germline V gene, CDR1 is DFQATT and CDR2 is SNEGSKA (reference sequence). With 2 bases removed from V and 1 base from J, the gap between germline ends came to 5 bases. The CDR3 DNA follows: TGCAGTGCTAGAAAGGATAACTATGGCTACACCTTC. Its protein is CSARKDNYGYTF.

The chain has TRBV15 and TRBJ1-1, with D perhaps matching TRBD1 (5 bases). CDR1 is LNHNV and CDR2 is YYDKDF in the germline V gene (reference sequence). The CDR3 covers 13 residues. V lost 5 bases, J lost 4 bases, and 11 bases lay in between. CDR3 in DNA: TGTGCCACCAGCTACGGAGGGGCCACTGAAGCTTTCTTT. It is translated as CATSYGGATEAFF.

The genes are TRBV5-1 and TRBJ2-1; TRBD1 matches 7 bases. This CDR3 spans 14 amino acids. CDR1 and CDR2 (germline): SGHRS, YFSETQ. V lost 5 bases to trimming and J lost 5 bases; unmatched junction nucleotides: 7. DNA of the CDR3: TGCGCCAGCAGAGTCGGGACAGCCAACAATGAGCAGTTCTTC. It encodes CASRVGTANNEQFF.

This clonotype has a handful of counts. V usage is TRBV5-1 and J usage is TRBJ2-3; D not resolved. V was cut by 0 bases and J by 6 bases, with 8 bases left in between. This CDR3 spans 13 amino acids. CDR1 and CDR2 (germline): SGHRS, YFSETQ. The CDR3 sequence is CASSLGRQDTQYF. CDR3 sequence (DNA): TGCGCCAGCAGCTTGGGTCGCCAGGATACGCAGTATTTT.

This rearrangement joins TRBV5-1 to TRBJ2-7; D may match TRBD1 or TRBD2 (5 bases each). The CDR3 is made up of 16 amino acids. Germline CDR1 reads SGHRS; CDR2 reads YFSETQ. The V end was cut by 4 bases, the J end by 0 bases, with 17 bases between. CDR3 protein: CASSTTGTASSYEQYF. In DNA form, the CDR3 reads TGCGCCAGCAGCACGACCGGGACCGCGAGCTCCTACGAGCAGTACTTC. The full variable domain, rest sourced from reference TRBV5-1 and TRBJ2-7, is KAGVTQTPRYLIKTRGQQVTLSCSPISGHRSVSWYQQTPGQGLQFLFEYFSETQRNKGNFPGRFSGRQFSNSRSEMNVSTLELGDSALYLCASSTTGTASSYEQYFGPGTRLTVT.

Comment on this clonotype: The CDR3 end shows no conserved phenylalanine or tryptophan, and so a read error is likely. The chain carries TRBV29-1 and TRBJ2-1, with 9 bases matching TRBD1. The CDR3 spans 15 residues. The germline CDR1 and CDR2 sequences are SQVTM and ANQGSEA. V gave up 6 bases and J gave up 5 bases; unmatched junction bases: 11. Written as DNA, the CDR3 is TGCAGCGTGGTTCAGGGGACAGGGATCGACAATGAGCAGTTCCTC. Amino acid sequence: CSVVQGTGIDNEQFL.

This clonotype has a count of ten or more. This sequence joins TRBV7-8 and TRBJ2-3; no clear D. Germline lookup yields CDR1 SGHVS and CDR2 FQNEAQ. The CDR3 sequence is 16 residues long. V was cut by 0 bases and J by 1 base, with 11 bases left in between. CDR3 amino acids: CASSLAVRSRTDTQYF. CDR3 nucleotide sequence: TGTGCCAGCAGCTTAGCAGTAAGAAGCCGCACAGATACGCAGTATTTT.

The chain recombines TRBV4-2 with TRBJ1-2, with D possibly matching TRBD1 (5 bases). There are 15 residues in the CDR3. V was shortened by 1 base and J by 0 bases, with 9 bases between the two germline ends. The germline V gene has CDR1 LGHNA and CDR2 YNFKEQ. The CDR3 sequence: CASSQVWGTNYGYTF. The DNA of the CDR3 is TGTGCCAGCAGCCAAGTCTGGGGGACTAACTATGGCTACACCTTC.

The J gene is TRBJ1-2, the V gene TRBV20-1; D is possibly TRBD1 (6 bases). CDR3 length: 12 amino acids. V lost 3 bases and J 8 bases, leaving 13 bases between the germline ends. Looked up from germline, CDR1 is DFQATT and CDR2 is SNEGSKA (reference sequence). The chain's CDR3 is CSASGDKEGYTF. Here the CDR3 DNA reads TGCAGTGCTAGTGGGGACAAGGAAGGCTACACCTTC.

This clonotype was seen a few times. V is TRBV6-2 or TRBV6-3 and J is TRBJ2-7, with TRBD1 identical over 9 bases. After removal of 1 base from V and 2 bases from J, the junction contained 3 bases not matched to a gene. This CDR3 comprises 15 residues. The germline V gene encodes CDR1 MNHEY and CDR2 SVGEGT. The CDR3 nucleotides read TGTGCCAGCAGTTACTTCGGGACAGGGACCTACGAGCAGTACTTC. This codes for CASSYFGTGTYEQYF.

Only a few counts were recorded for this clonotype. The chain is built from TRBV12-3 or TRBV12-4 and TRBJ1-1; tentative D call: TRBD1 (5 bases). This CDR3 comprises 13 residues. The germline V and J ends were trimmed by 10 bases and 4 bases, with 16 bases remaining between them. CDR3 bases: TGTGCCACCCTGGAGGCGGACATCACTGAAGCTTTCTTT. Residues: CATLEADITEAFF.

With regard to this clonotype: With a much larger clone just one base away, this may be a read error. The CDR3 here is CSASTDSGTHETQYF. Here the CDR3 DNA reads TGCAGTGCTAGCACCGACTCCGGGACGCATGAGACCCAGTACTTC. The V call is TRBV20-1, the J call TRBJ2-5; D possibly matches TRBD1 or TRBD2 (5 bases each). Germline values: CDR1 DFQATT, CDR2 SNEGSKA (reference sequence). Trimming left V 3 bases short and J 5 bases short, with 19 bases between. The CDR3 contains 15 residues.

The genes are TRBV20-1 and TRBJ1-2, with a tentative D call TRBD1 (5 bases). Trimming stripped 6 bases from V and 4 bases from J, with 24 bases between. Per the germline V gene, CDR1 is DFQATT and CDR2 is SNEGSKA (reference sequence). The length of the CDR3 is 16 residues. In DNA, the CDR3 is TGCAGTGCCACACCGAGTGGGAGCCAGGGAGCCTATGGCTACACCTTC. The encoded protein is CSATPSGSQGAYGYTF.

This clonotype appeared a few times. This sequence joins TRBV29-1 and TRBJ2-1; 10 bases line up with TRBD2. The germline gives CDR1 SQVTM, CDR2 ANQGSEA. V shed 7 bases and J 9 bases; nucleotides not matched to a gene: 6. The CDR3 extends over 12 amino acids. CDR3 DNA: TGCAGCGCCGGGACTAGCGCTGGTGAGCAGTTCTTC. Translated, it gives CSAGTSAGEQFF.

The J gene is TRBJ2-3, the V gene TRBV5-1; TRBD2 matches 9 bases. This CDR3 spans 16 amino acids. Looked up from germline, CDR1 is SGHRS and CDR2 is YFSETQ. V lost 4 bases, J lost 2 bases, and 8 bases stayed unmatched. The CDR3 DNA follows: TGCGCCAGCAGCCCCTTTGCGGGGGGGTTCACAGATACGCAGTATTTT. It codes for CASSPFAGGFTDTQYF.

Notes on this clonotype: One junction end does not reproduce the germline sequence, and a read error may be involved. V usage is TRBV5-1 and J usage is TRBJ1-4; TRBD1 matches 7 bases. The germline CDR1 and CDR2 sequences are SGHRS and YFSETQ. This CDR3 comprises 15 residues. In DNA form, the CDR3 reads TGCGCCGGCAGCACCTACGGGACAGAGAATGAAAAACTGTTTTTT. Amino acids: CAGSTYGTENEKLFF.

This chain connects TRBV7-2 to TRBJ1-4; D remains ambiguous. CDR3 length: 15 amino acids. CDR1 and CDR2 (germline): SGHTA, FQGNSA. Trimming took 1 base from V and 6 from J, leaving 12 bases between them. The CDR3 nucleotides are TGTGCCAGCAGCTTAGGCGACCTCGGAGATGAAAAACTGTTTTTT. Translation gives CASSLGDLGDEKLFF.

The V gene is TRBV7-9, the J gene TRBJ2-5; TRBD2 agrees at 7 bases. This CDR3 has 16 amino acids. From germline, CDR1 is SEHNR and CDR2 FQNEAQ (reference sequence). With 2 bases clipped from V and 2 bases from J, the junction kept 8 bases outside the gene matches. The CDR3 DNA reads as TGTGCCAGCAGCTTAAAGCGGGGTGTGGGACAAGAGACCCAGTACTTC. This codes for CASSLKRGVGQETQYF.

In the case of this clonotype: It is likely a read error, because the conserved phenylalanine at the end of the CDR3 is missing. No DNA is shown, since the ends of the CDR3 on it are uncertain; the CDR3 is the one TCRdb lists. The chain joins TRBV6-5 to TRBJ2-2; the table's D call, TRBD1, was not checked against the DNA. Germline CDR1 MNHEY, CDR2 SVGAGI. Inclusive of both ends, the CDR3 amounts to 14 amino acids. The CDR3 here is CARRDWAAKGELGG.

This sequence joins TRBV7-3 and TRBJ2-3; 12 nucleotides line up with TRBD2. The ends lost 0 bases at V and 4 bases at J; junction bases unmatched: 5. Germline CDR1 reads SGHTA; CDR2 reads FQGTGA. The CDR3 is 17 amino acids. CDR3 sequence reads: CASSLTGSSGGADTQYF. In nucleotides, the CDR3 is TGTGCCAGCAGCTTAACGGGGTCTAGCGGGGGGGCAGATACGCAGTATTTT.

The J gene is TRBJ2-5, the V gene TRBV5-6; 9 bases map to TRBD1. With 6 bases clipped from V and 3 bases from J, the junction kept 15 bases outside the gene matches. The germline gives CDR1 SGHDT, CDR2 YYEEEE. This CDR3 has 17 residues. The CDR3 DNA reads TGTGCCAGCACCCTGGGCGCGACAGGGGGGTCTAAAGAGACCCAGTACTTC. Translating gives CASTLGATGGSKETQYF.

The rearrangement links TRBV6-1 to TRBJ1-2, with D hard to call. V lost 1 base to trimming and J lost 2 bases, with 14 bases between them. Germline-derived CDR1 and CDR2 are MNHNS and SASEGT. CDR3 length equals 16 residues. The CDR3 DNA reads TGTGCCAGCAGTGAAGTAGGGAGTGGATGGAACTATGGCTACACCTTC. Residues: CASSEVGSGWNYGYTF.